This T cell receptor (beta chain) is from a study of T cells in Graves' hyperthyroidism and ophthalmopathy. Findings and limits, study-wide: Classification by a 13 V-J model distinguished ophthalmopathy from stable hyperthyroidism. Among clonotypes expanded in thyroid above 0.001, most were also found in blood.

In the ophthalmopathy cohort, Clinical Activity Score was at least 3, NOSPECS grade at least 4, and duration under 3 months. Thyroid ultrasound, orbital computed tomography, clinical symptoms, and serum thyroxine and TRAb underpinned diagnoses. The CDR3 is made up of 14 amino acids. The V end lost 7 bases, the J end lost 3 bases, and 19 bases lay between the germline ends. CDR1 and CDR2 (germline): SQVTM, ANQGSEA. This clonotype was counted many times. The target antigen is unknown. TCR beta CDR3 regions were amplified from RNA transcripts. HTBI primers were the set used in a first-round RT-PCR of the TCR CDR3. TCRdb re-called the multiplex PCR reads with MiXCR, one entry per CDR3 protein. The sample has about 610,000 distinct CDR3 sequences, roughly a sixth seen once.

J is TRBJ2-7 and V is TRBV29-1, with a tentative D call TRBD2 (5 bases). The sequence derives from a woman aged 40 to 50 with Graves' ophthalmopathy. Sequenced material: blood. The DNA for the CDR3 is TGCAGCGCTTCTAGTGGCCCCGGGATCTACGAGCAGTACTTC. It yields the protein CSASSGPGIYEQYF.